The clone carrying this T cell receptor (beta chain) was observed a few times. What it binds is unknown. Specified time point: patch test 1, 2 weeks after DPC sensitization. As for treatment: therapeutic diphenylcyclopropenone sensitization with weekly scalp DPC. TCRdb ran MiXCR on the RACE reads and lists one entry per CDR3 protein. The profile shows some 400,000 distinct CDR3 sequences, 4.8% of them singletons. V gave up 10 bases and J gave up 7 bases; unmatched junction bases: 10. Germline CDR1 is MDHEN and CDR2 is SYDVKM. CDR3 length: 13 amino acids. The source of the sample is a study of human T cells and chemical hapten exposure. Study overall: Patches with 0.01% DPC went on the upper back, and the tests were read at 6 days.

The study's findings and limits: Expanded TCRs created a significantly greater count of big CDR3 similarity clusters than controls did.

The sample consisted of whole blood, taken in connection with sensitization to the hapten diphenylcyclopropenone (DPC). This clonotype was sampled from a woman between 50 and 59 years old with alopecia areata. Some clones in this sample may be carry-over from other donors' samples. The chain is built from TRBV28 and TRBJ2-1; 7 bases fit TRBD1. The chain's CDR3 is CATEQGTLNEQFF. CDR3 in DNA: TGTGCCACTGAACAGGGGACCCTTAATGAGCAGTTCTTC.